These T cell receptor beta chains were read from a single sample in a study of T-cell memory formation after mild COVID-19. TCRdb re-derived calls from the 5' RACE reads in MiXCR, one entry per CDR3 protein. The sample comprises almost 550,000 distinct CDR3 sequences, 20% of which are singletons, and around an eighth rests with the top ten. Sequenced material: PBMCs or a T cell subset sorted from them (not recorded which). Receptors originate from an adult woman who had mild COVID-19 (a few samples of this study predate the infection). Cell type and time point are not known. Each CDR3 is given with its conserved first and last residue.

length: 16; V: TRBV12-3/TRBV12-4; CDR3: CASSQRIVKGDNEQFF
length: 15; V: TRBV3-1; CDR3: CASSRAGQGHQPQHF
length: 14; V: TRBV10-3; CDR3: CAIRDRGLTDTQYF
length: 16; V: TRBV7-8; CDR3: CASSLALAGGDPTQYF
length: 15; V: TRBV3-1; CDR3: CASSLGGSSNYGYTF
length: 15; V: TRBV30; CDR3: CAWSVGYGAPNEQYF
length: 17; V: TRBV6-1; CDR3: CASIRSGGGSSYNEQFF
length: 13; V: TRBV7-9; CDR3: CASSSRAGNTIYF
length: 16; V: TRBV3-1; CDR3: CASSPAALRSYNEQFF
length: 16; V: TRBV23-1; CDR3: CASSQSERAGAYEQYF
length: 18; V: TRBV7-8; CDR3: CASSLKYPGQGGNQPQHF
length: 14; V: TRBV19; CDR3: CASSILAENYGYTF
length: 15; V: TRBV6-2/TRBV6-3; CDR3: CASSYSGGASYEQYF
length: 15; V: TRBV6-2/TRBV6-3; CDR3: CASSTAGAGANVLTF
length: 15; V: TRBV30; CDR3: CAWSRLAGGQETQYF
length: 13; V: TRBV27; CDR3: CASSYTPTDTQYF
length: 12; V: TRBV29-1; CDR3: CSVEGLTAEQFF
length: 14; V: TRBV20-1; CDR3: CSARWGTLGSPLHF
length: 14; V: TRBV5-5; CDR3: CASSTAASTDTQYF
length: 15; V: TRBV24-1; CDR3: CATSDPSGRGDTQYF